The clone carrying this T cell receptor beta chain was seen many times. This sample was included in a study of molecular identifiers for immune sequencing clone quantification. TCRdb reprocessed the PCR reads via MiXCR and lists one record per CDR3 protein. The table records over 600,000 distinct CDR3 sequences, less than 20% of them present only once. This receptor was taken from a human donor in good health. Some libraries in this study had Jurkat cell RNA spiked in. Input material: naive CD8+ T cells from blood, with Jurkat cell RNA spiked in. Subset given: FACS-sorted CD8+CD4-CCR7+CD45RA+ naive T cells.

The CDR3 reads CASSFARGPEAFF. CDR3 sequence (DNA): TGTGCCAGCAGCTTTGCCAGGGGCCCTGAAGCTTTCTTT. The genes are TRBV7-9 and TRBJ1-1; tentative D call: TRBD1 (6 bases). V lost 3 bases to trimming and J lost 6 bases, with 11 bases between them. The germline V gene encodes CDR1 SEHNR and CDR2 FQNEAQ (reference sequence). CDR3 size: 13 residues.